The following is a T cell receptor (beta chain) sequence with its context. This record comes from a study of technical replicates of blood from several donors. Profiled with immunoSEQ multiplex PCR; TCRdb holds only in-frame clones, not every one. The sample contains 84,000 or so clones, roughly 94% of which appear only once. This clonotype originated in a human donor in good health. The sequenced sample consisted of T cells isolated from PBMCs.

The CDR3 sequence is CASGSGQANTEAFF. The CDR3 bases are TGTGCTAGTGGCTCCGGACAGGCGAACACTGAAGCTTTCTTT. This sequence joins TRBV12-5 and TRBJ1-1; 7 positions agree with TRBD1. Trimming cost V 6 bases and J 1 base; bases outside gene matches: 5. Germline V lookup: CDR1 LGHNT, CDR2 FRNRAP. The CDR3 loop spans 14 amino acids.